Below, 12 T cell receptor beta chains from the same sample are listed, as sequenced in a study of long-term antiretroviral therapy in people with HIV. The immunoSEQ assay was v3.0, run at survey level. TCRdb keeps only in-frame clones here, not all; method: immunoSEQ multiplex PCR. The table lists over 15,000 clones, more than 75% of them singletons. The sample was unsorted PBMCs, taken 0.1 years before starting antiretroviral therapy. The receptors here all came from a man between 18 and 35 years old with HIV.

The genes are TRBV19 and TRBJ1-1, with D unresolved. Trimming pared 6 bases from V and 0 bases from J, leaving 8 bases between. This CDR3 is 13 amino acids long. The V gene's germline CDR1 is LNHDA and CDR2 SQIVND (reference sequence). The CDR3 loop reads CASRELMNTEAFF. The CDR3 nucleotides read TGTGCCAGTAGGGAGTTGATGAACACTGAAGCTTTCTTT.

The chain employs TRBV12-5 and TRBJ2-5; either TRBD1 or TRBD2 may fit D (6 bases each). From germline, CDR1 is LGHNT and CDR2 FRNRAP. Deletions cut 2 bases from V and 1 base from J, with 17 bases between. CDR3 size: 17 residues. The CDR3: CASGLSWGAASQETQYF. DNA of the CDR3: TGTGCTAGTGGTTTGTCCTGGGGGGCCGCATCCCAAGAGACCCAGTACTTC. Full variable domain (rest looked up from reference TRBV12-5 and TRBJ2-5): DARVTQTPRHKVTEMGQEVTMRCQPILGHNTVFWYRQTMMQGLELLAYFRNRAPLDDSGMPKDRFSAEMPDATLATLKIQPSEPRDSAVYFCASGLSWGAASQETQYFGPGTRLLVL.

This chain uses TRBV9 with TRBJ2-1; 11 bases map to TRBD2. The CDR3 totals 15 residues. Germline-derived CDR1 and CDR2 are SGDLS and YYNGEE. V was pared by 3 bases and J by 4 bases, with 3 bases of the junction left unmatched. The CDR3 is CASSATSGEYNEQFF. CDR3 bases: TGTGCCAGCAGCGCGACTAGCGGGGAGTACAATGAGCAGTTCTTC.

This clone ranks as medium-sized (0.01 to 0.1%). This chain connects TRBV29-1 to TRBJ2-1, with TRBD2 as a possible D gene (6 bases). This CDR3 region has 13 residues. Trimming took 4 bases from V and 9 from J, leaving 16 bases between them. Germline-derived CDR1 and CDR2 are SQVTM and ANQGSEA. CDR3 loop: CSVAVRDGGEQFF. CDR3 DNA: TGCAGCGTTGCGGTGCGGGATGGTGGTGAGCAGTTCTTC.

A word on this clone: The same CDR3 also results from other DNA sequences found in this sample. The CDR3, as DNA: TGTGCCAGCAGTTTTAGCGACAATGAGCAGTTCTTC. It codes for CASSFSDNEQFF. The genes are TRBV28 and TRBJ2-1, with D possibly matching TRBD2 (5 bases). V was shortened by 3 bases and J by 5 bases, with 5 bases between the two germline ends. Per germline, CDR1 MDHEN and CDR2 SYDVKM. CDR3 length equals 12 residues.

The J gene is TRBJ2-3, the V gene TRBV9, with TRBD2 matching 7 bases. The CDR3 is made up of 16 amino acids. With V trimmed by 5 bases and J by 5 bases, 14 bases remained unmatched. Germline assignment: CDR1 SGDLS and CDR2 YYNGEE. CDR3 DNA sequence: TGTGCCAGCAGTAACCGGGACTACCCGAACTTAGATACGCAGTATTTT. Translating it yields CASSNRDYPNLDTQYF. Supplemented by reference TRBV9 and TRBJ2-3, the full variable domain reads DSGVTQTPKHLITATGQRVTLRCSPRSGDLSVYWYQQSLDQGLQFLIQYYNGEERAKGNILERFSAQQFPDLHSELNLSSLELGDSALYFCASSNRDYPNLDTQYFGPGTRLTVL.

The rearrangement uses TRBV7-3 and TRBJ2-1, with a weak D call TRBD2 (6 bases). From germline, CDR1 is SGHTA and CDR2 FQGTGA. Trimming removed 5 bases at V and 8 bases at J, with 16 bases between. This CDR3 is 14 amino acids long. CDR3 residues: CASSVGTAGYEQFF. CDR3 coding DNA: TGTGCCAGCAGCGTCGGAACAGCGGGCTATGAGCAGTTCTTC.

The rearrangement links TRBV5-4 to TRBJ2-3, with 9 bases that match TRBD2. Germline V gene sequence: CDR1 SGHNT, CDR2 YYREEE (reference sequence). J was trimmed by 6 bases and V by 5 bases; bases with no gene match: 13. The CDR3 runs 16 residues. This CDR3 reads CASRPSLAGVADTQYF. The CDR3 DNA is TGTGCCAGCAGGCCTTCACTAGCGGGCGTGGCGGATACGCAGTATTTT.

This chain uses TRBV6-6 with TRBJ2-5; maybe TRBD2 (5 bases). There are 13 residues in the CDR3. Germline CDR1 MNHNY, CDR2 SVGAGI (reference sequence). Trimming took 6 bases from V and 2 from J, leaving 10 bases between them. CDR3 coding DNA: TGTGCCAGCAGGGCCCCGGGGCAAGAGACCCAGTACTTC. Protein sequence: CASRAPGQETQYF.

The CDR3 coding sequence is TGTGCCAGCACGCGGGGGGGGGCGGGCACTGAAGCTTTCTTT. It codes for CASTRGGAGTEAFF. The V and J genes are TRBV7-9 and TRBJ1-1; weak D call: TRBD1 (6 bases). Germline CDR1 SEHNR, CDR2 FQNEAQ (reference sequence). Trimming left V 7 bases short and J 4 bases short, with 16 bases between. This CDR3 region has 14 residues.

The gene calls are TRBV28 and TRBJ1-5; maybe TRBD1 (6 bases). Germline values: CDR1 MDHEN, CDR2 SYDVKM. CDR3 length: 15 amino acids. Trimming stripped 7 bases from V and 2 bases from J, with 15 bases between. CDR3 coding DNA: TGTGCCAGCAAGGCCCCAGGGGAGGGCAATCAGCCCCAGCATTTT. Protein sequence: CASKAPGEGNQPQHF.

The chain couples TRBV13 to TRBJ2-7, with 7 bases matching TRBD1. The CDR3 sequence is 16 residues long. V trimming: 2 bases; J trimming: 6 bases; junction bases outside the gene matches: 13. Germline lookup yields CDR1 PRHDT and CDR2 FYEKMQ (reference sequence). This CDR3 is CASSLRPAGQASEQYF. CDR3 DNA: TGTGCCAGCAGCTTAAGGCCCGCCGGACAGGCTAGCGAGCAGTACTTC.